Listed below are T cell receptor beta chains from one sample, sequenced in a study of blood T cell repertoires in COVID-19. Sequenced by immunoSEQ multiplex PCR; TCRdb stores in-frame clones only, minus some. Of more than 200,000 clones in the sample, about 88% were seen once. The sequencing sample was made of peripheral blood. Source of these receptors: a man between 65 and 80 years old with acute or convalescent COVID-19. Both conserved end residues are part of each CDR3. A D gene is named only where the DNA matches it firmly. The listing skips clone size in some rows; elsewhere it reads once, few, many or a size class.

clone size	D gene	J gene	V gene	CDR3 protein	CDR3 DNA
-	TRBD2	TRBJ2-7	TRBV7-3	CASSLTASGPYEQYF	TGTGCCAGCAGCTTAACGGCTAGCGGCCCCTACGAGCAGTACTTC
-	TRBD1	TRBJ1-1	TRBV2	CASSPFGQGGTEAFF	TGTGCCAGCAGTCCTTTCGGACAGGGTGGAACTGAAGCTTTCTTT
-	TRBD1	TRBJ1-6	TRBV6-5	CASRGQSNSPLHF	TGTGCCAGCAGGGGACAGTCGAATTCACCCCTCCACTTT
-	-	TRBJ1-1	TRBV12-3/TRBV12-4	CASTPSVNTEAFF	TGTGCCAGCACCCCTTCGGTGAACACTGAAGCTTTCTTT
-	-	TRBJ1-5	TRBV7-8	CASSFSVDSPNQPQHF	TGTGCCAGCAGCTTCAGCGTTGATAGCCCAAATCAGCCCCAGCATTTT
-	-	TRBJ1-2	TRBV19	CASREAANYGYTF	TGTGCCAGTAGAGAGGCAGCTAACTATGGCTACACCTTC
-	-	TRBJ2-2	TRBV9	CASSVRDITNTGELFF	TGTGCCAGCAGCGTACGGGACATTACGAACACCGGGGAGCTGTTTTTT
once	-	TRBJ2-2	TRBV7-9	CASSPPWGVSNTGELFF	TGTGCCAGCAGCCCCCCCTGGGGCGTCTCGAACACCGGGGAGCTGTTTTTT
-	-	TRBJ2-7	TRBV27	CASSRRGAPTEQYF	TGTGCCAGCAGTCGTCGGGGTGCACCAACAGAGCAGTACTTC
-	TRBD1	TRBJ1-1	TRBV3-1/TRBV3-2	CASSQTGQGTEAFF	TGTGCCAGCAGCCAGACAGGGCAGGGCACTGAAGCTTTCTTT
-	-	TRBJ1-2	TRBV5-6	CASSSVGVYGYTF	TGTGCCAGCAGCTCGGTAGGGGTATATGGCTACACCTTC
-	-	TRBJ1-1	TRBV9	CASSVAGQLNTEAFF	TGTGCCAGCAGCGTGGCAGGTCAGTTGAACACTGAAGCTTTCTTT
-	TRBD1	TRBJ2-1	TRBV7-3	CASSALQGSNNEQFF	TGTGCCAGCAGCGCCCTACAGGGGTCCAACAATGAGCAGTTCTTC
many	-	TRBJ2-7	TRBV14	CASSQDLGSEQYF	TGTGCCAGCAGCCAAGATCTTGGGAGCGAGCAGTACTTC
-	TRBD2	TRBJ2-1	TRBV6-6	CASGHRGAYNEQFF	TGTGCCAGCGGGCACCGGGGGGCCTACAATGAGCAGTTCTTC
few	TRBD1	TRBJ2-1	TRBV12-3/TRBV12-4	CATEPTGNEQFF	TGTGCCACCGAACCGACAGGGAATGAGCAGTTCTTC
-	-	TRBJ1-5	TRBV30	CAWSREVGQPQHF	TGTGCCTGGAGTAGAGAGGTTGGTCAGCCCCAGCATTTT
once	TRBD1	TRBJ2-7	TRBV7-9	CASSTGDRGYEQYF	TGTGCCAGCAGTACGGGCGACAGGGGATACGAGCAGTACTTC
-	-	TRBJ1-4	TRBV24-1	CATSGPKGKTNEKLFF	TGTGCCACCAGTGGCCCCAAGGGGAAAACTAATGAAAAACTGTTTTTT
once	TRBD1	TRBJ2-1	TRBV30	CAWSVPGQPRFEQFF	TGTGCCTGGAGTGTCCCGGGACAGCCCCGTTTTGAGCAGTTCTTC
-	-	TRBJ1-5	TRBV12-3/TRBV12-4	CASRKTEYQPQHF	TGTGCCAGCAGGAAGACAGAATATCAGCCCCAGCATTTT
-	TRBD2	TRBJ2-7	TRBV7-2	CASSIAGVREQYF	TGTGCCAGCAGCATAGCGGGAGTGCGAGAGCAGTACTTC
once	TRBD2	TRBJ2-1	TRBV4-3	CASSQDPAGSNEQFF	TGCGCCAGCAGCCAAGATCCAGCGGGAAGCAATGAGCAGTTCTTC
-	TRBD1	TRBJ2-2	TRBV5-1	CASSSRDRTNVYTGELFF	TGCGCCAGCAGCTCCCGGGACAGGACGAATGTTTACACCGGGGAGCTGTTTTTT
-	TRBD1	TRBJ2-5	TRBV19	CASKDRFQETQYF	TGTGCCAGTAAGGACAGGTTTCAAGAGACCCAGTACTTC
-	-	TRBJ2-7	TRBV5-6	CASSRRVADSYEQYF	TGTGCCAGCAGTAGGAGGGTAGCGGATTCCTACGAGCAGTACTTC
-	-	TRBJ2-7	TRBV30	CAWSVLLRMEGYPYEQYF	TGTGCCTGGAGTGTACTTCTCAGGATGGAAGGTTATCCCTACGAGCAGTACTTC
-	TRBD2	TRBJ2-7	TRBV5-5	CASSWGAGLAGNEQYF	TGTGCCAGCAGCTGGGGCGCAGGACTAGCGGGGAACGAGCAGTACTTC
-	-	TRBJ2-1	TRBV27	CASSPRGYNEQFF	TGTGCCAGCAGTCCCCGGGGGTACAATGAGCAGTTCTTC
-	-	TRBJ2-3	TRBV21-1	CASSKLAPTQYF	TGTGCCAGCAGCAAACTGGCACCAACGCAGTATTTT
once	TRBD1	TRBJ1-5	TRBV28	CASSLGTGGYQPQHF	TGTGCCAGCAGTTTAGGGACAGGGGGCTATCAGCCCCAGCATTTT
once	-	TRBJ2-3	TRBV11-2	CASSLDWAAGTDTQYF	TGTGCCAGCAGCTTAGATTGGGCAGCAGGCACAGATACGCAGTATTTT
once	TRBD2	TRBJ2-1	TRBV7-2	CASSLGTSGRYEQFF	TGTGCCAGCAGCTTAGGGACTAGCGGGAGATATGAGCAGTTCTTC
-	TRBD1	TRBJ2-1	TRBV13	CASSTDRSGAYNEQFF	TGTGCCAGCAGCACGGACAGGTCAGGCGCCTACAATGAGCAGTTCTTC
-	-	TRBJ1-1	TRBV5-4	CASSRYRTEAFF	TGTGCCAGCAGCCGCTATCGTACTGAAGCTTTCTTT
-	-	TRBJ2-1	TRBV9	CASSSNNEQFF	TGTGCCAGCAGCTCTAACAATGAGCAGTTCTTC
-	-	TRBJ2-2	TRBV3-1/TRBV3-2	CASSQDQGGGELFF	TGTGCCAGCAGCCAAGATCAGGGAGGCGGGGAGCTGTTTTTT
-	-	TRBJ2-3	TRBV19	CASSIRGTDTQYF	TGTGCCAGTAGTATTCGGGGCACAGATACGCAGTATTTT
once	-	TRBJ1-2	TRBV7-2	CASIPSQGPYGYTF	TGTGCCAGCATTCCTAGTCAGGGTCCCTATGGCTACACCTTC
-	-	TRBJ1-5	TRBV18	CASSHDRISNQPQHF	TGTGCCAGCTCACACGACAGGATTAGCAATCAGCCCCAGCATTTT
-	-	TRBJ1-1	TRBV3-1/TRBV3-2	CASGADTEAFF	TGTGCCAGCGGTGCGGACACTGAAGCTTTCTTT
-	TRBD2	TRBJ2-7	TRBV6-5	CASSYLAERNEQYF	TGTGCCAGCAGTTACCTAGCGGAGAGGAACGAGCAGTACTTC
-	-	TRBJ2-3	TRBV27	CASSRLGHWDTQYF	TGTGCCAGCAGTCGACTGGGACATTGGGATACGCAGTATTTT
-	TRBD2	TRBJ2-1	TRBV5-1	CASSEVTSAYNEQFF	TGCGCCAGCTCCGAGGTGACTAGCGCATACAATGAGCAGTTCTTC
-	-	TRBJ2-3	TRBV29-1	CSVDRSTDTQYF	TGCAGCGTTGACAGATCCACAGATACGCAGTATTTT
-	-	TRBJ1-2	TRBV5-1	CASSLGEGYGYTF	TGCGCCAGCAGCCTCGGGGAGGGCTATGGCTACACCTTC